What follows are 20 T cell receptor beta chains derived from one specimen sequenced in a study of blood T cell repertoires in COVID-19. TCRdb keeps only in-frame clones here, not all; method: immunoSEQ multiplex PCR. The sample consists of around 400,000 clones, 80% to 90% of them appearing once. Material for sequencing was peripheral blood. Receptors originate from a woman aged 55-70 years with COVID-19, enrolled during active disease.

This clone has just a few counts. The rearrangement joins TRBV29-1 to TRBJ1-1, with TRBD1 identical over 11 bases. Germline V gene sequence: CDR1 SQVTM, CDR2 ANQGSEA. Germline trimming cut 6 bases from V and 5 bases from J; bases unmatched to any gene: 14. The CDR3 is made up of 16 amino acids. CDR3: CSVTNRPGQGGTEAFF. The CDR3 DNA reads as TGCAGCGTCACTAATCGACCGGGACAGGGGGGAACTGAAGCTTTCTTT.

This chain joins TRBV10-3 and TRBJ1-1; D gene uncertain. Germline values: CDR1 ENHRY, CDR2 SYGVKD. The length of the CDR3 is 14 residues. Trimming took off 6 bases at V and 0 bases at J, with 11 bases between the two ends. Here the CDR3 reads CAIRKTPLNTEAFF. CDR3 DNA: TGTGCCATCAGGAAGACACCTTTGAACACTGAAGCTTTCTTT.

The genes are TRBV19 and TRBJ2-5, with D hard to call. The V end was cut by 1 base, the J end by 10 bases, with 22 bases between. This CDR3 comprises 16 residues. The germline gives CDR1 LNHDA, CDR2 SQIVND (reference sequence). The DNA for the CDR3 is TGTGCCAGTAGTATAGCTGCGAGAAGTCCTGCCGGTGACCAGTACTTC. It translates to CASSIAARSPAGDQYF.

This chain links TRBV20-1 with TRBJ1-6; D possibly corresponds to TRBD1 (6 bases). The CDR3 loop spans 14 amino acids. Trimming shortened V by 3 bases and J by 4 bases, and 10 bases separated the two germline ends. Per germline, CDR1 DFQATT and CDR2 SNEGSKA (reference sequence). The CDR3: CSASAGQYNSPLHF. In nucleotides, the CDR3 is TGCAGTGCTAGTGCCGGACAGTATAATTCACCCCTCCACTTT.

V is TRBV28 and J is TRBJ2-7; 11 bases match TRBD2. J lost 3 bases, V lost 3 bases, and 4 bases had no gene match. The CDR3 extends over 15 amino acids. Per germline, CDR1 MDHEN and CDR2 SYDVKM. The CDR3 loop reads CASSFSGGAVYEQYF. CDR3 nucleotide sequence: TGTGCCAGCAGTTTTAGCGGGGGGGCGGTCTACGAGCAGTACTTC.

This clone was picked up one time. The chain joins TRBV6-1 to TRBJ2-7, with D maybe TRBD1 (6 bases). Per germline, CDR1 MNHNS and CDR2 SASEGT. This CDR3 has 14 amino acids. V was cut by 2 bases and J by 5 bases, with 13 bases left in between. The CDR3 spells CASSERGRGNEQYF. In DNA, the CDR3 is TGTGCCAGCAGTGAAAGGGGCAGGGGCAACGAGCAGTACTTC.

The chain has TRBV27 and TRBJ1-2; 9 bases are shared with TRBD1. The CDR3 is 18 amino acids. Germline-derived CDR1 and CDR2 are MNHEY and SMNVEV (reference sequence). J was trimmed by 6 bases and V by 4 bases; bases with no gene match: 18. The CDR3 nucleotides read TGTGCCAGCAGTTCCCCCGGGACAGGGATCCCAAGCCCCCATGGCTACACCTTC. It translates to CASSSPGTGIPSPHGYTF.

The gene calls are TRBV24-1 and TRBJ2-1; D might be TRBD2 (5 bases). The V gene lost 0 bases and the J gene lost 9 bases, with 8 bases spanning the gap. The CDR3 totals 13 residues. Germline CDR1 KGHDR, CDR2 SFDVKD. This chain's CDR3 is CATSDLGELEQFF. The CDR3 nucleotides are TGTGCCACCAGTGATTTGGGGGAGCTTGAGCAGTTCTTC.

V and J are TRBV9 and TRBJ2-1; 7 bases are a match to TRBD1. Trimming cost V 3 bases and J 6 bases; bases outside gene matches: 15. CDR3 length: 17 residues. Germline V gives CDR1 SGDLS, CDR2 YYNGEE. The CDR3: CASSAEPWTGPRNEQFF. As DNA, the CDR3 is TGTGCCAGCAGCGCCGAGCCATGGACAGGCCCTCGCAATGAGCAGTTCTTC.

Written as DNA, the CDR3 is TGTGCCAGCAGCCTCCGGGACACTGAGCAGTACTTC. Residues: CASSLRDTEQYF. The chain carries TRBV3-1 (or the pseudogene TRBV3-2) and TRBJ2-7; possible D gene TRBD1, 6 bases. This CDR3 has 12 amino acids. Per germline, CDR1 LGHDT and CDR2 YNNKEL (reference sequence). The V end lost 4 bases, the J end lost 7 bases, and 11 bases lay between the germline ends.

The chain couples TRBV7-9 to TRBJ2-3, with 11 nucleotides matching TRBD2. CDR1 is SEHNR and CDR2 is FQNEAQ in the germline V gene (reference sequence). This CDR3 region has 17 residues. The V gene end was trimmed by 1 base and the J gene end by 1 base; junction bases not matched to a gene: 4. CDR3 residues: CASSLGLAGGRTDTQYF. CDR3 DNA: TGTGCCAGCAGCTTAGGGCTAGCGGGGGGTCGCACAGATACGCAGTATTTT.

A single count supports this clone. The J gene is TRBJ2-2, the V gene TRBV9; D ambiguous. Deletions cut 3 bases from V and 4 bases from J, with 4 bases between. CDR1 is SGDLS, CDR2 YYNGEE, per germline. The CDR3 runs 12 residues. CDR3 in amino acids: CASSAFTGELFF. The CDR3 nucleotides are TGTGCCAGCAGCGCTTTCACCGGGGAGCTGTTTTTT.

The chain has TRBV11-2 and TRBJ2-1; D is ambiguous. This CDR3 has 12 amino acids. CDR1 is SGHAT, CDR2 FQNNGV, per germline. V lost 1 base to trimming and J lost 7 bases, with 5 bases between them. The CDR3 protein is CASSLGINEQFF. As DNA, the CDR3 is TGTGCCAGCAGCTTAGGTATTAATGAGCAGTTCTTC.

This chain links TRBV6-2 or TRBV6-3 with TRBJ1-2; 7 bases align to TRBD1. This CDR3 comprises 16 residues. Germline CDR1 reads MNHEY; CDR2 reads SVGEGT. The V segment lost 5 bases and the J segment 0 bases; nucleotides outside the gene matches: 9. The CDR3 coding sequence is TGTGCCAGCAGTCACCCGGGACAGACAGCTAACTATGGCTACACCTTC. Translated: CASSHPGQTANYGYTF.

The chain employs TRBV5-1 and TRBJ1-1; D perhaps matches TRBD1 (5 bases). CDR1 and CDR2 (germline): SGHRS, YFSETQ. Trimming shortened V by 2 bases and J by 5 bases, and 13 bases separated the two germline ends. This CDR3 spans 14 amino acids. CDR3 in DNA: TGCGCCAGCAGCTTTGATCAGGGAGGGACTGAAGCTTTCTTT. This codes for CASSFDQGGTEAFF.

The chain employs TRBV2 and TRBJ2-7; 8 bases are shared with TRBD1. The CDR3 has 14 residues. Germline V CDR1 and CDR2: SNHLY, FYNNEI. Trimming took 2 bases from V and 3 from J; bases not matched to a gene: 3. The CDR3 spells CASSEQGAIYEQYF. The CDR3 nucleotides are TGTGCCAGCAGTGAACAGGGGGCTATCTACGAGCAGTACTTC.

The DNA for the CDR3 is TGTGCCAGCAGTTACCCGCAGGGGGCGGCTAATGAAAAACTGTTTTTT. Its protein is CASSYPQGAANEKLFF. The chain uses TRBV6-5 and TRBJ1-4; the match to TRBD1 covers 8 bases. Trimming cost V 2 bases and J 3 bases; bases outside gene matches: 5. The CDR3 has 16 amino acids. Germline lookup yields CDR1 MNHEY and CDR2 SVGAGI.

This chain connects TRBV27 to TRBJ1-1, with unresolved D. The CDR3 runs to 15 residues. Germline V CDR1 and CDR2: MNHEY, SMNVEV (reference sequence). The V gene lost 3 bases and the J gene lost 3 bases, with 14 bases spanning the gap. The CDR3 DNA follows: TGTGCCAGCAGTTTTTCCTCCAAGCCTTACACTGAAGCTTTCTTT. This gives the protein CASSFSSKPYTEAFF.

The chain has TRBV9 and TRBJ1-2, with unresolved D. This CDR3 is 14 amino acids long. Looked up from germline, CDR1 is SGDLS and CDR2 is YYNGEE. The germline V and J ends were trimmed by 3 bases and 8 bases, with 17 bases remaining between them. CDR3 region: CASSAPDGRGGYTF. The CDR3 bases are TGTGCCAGCAGCGCCCCGGACGGGAGAGGGGGCTACACCTTC.

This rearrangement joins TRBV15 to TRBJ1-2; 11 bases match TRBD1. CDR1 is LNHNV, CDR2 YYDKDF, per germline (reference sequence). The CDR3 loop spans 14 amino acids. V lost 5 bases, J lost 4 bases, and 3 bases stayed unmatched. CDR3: CATSGQGAVYGYTF. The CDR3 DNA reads TGTGCCACCAGCGGACAGGGGGCGGTCTATGGCTACACCTTC.